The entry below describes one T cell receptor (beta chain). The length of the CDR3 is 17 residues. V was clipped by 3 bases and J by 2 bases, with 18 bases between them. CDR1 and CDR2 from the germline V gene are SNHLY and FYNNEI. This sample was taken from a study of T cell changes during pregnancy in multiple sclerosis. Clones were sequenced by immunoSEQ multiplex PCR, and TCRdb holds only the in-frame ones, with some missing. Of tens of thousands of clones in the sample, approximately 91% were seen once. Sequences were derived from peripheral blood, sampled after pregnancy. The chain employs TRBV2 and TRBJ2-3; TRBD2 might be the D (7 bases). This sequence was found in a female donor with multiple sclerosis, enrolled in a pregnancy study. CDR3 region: CASSEGRGARLTDTQYF. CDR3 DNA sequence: TGTGCCAGCAGTGAGGGTCGGGGGGCCCGTCTCACAGATACGCAGTATTTT.